This paragraph covers one T cell receptor beta chain sequence. Its antigen is unidentified. This CDR3 has 13 amino acids. The data derive from a study of molecular identifiers for immune sequencing clone quantification. Points from the study as a whole: Detection of one spiked Jurkat cell's TCR RNA reportedly worked in about a million naive cells.

Bulk TCR libraries were made with methods that had been previously described and with listed TCR primers. TCRdb re-derived calls from the PCR reads in MiXCR, one entry per CDR3 protein. The sample shows some 320,000 distinct CDR3 sequences, 24% of them seen only once. Every naive CD8 library was made from between about 20,000 and 1,000,000 sorted cells with 10%, 30% or 50% RNA. Material: naive CD8+ T cells from blood, with Jurkat cell RNA spiked in. The sample's subset: FACS-sorted CD8+CD4-CCR7+CD45RA+ naive T cells. V gene TRBV5-3 combines with J gene TRBJ2-5, with 8 bases fitting TRBD1. TRBV5-3 falls under the ORF class, with uncertain function. This clonotype was obtained from a human donor in good health. Some libraries in this study had Jurkat cell RNA spiked in. The CDR3 protein is CVSILTGEETQYF. CDR3 nucleotide sequence: TGTGTCAGCATATTGACAGGGGAAGAGACCCAGTACTTC.